This TCR beta chain was sequenced for a study of T cells in tuberculosis. For the study at large: This South African cohort compared adolescents with or without latent tuberculosis against adults with active tuberculosis.

The germline V gene has CDR1 LGHNA and CDR2 YSLEER. CDR3 length equals 16 residues. Trimming stripped 1 base from V and 5 bases from J, with 17 bases between. Repertoires were generated with immunoSEQ multiplex PCR, while TCRdb's copy carries only in-frame clones and drops some. The repertoire holds tens of thousands of clones, with approximately 97% as singletons. Latent tuberculosis screening used tuberculin skin test and IGRA at entry. This sequence originates from a donor between 10 and 35 years old with latent tuberculosis or without tuberculosis infection. The V gene is TRBV4-3, the J gene TRBJ2-5, with a tentative D call TRBD2 (6 bases). Sequenced sample: PBMCs. The CDR3 here is CASSQGHGGGMETQYF. CDR3 DNA sequence: TGCGCCAGCAGCCAAGGCCACGGGGGAGGTATGGAGACCCAGTACTTC.